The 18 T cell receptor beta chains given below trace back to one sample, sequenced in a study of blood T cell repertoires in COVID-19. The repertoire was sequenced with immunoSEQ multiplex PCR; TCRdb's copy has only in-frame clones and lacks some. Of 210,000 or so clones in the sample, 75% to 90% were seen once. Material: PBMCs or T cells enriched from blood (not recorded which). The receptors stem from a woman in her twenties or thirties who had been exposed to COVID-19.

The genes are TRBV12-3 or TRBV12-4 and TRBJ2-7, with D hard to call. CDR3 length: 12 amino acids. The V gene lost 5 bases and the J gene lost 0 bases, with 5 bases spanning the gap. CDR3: CASSTSSYEQYF. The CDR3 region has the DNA TGTGCCAGCAGTACAAGCTCCTACGAGCAGTACTTC.

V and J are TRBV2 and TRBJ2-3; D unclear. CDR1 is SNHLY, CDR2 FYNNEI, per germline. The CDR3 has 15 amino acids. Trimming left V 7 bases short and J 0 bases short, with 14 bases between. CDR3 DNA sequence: TGTGCCAGCAAGGCGGTCGAGGTCAGCACAGATACGCAGTATTTT. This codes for CASKAVEVSTDTQYF.

CDR3 amino acids: CASSQDRGAFF. CDR3 DNA: TGTGCCAGCAGCCAAGATAGGGGGGCTTTCTTT. The V gene is TRBV3-1 (or the pseudogene TRBV3-2), the J gene TRBJ1-1, with D tentatively TRBD1 (6 bases). Germline V gene sequence: CDR1 LGHDT, CDR2 YNNKEL (reference sequence). The CDR3 runs to 11 residues. V shed 0 bases and J shed 11 bases, with 7 bases lying between them.

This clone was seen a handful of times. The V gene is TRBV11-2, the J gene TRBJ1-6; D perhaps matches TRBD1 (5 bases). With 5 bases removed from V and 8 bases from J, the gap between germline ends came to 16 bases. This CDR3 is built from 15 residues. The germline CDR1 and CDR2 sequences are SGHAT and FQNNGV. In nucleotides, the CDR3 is TGTGCCAGCAGCCCTAGTGGGGCCTCCCATTCACCCCTCCACTTT. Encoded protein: CASSPSGASHSPLHF.

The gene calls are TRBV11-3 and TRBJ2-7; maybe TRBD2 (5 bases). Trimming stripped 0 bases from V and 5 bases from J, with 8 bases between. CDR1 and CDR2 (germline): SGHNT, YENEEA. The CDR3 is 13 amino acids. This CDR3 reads CASSLEIGDEQYF. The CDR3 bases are TGTGCCAGCAGCTTAGAAATCGGGGACGAGCAGTACTTC.

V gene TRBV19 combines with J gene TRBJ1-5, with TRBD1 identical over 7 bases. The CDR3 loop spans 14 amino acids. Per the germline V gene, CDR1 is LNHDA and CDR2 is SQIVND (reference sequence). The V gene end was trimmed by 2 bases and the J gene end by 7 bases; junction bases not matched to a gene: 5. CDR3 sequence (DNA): TGTGCCAGTAGTATAAAGAGGGGGCTCCAGCCCCAGCATTTT. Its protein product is CASSIKRGLQPQHF.

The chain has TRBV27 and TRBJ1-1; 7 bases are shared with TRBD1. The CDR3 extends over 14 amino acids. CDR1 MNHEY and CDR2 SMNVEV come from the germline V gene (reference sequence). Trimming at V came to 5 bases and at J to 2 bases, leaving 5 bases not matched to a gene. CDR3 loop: CASSPWTGNTEAFF. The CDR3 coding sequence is TGTGCCAGCAGTCCCTGGACAGGTAACACTGAAGCTTTCTTT.

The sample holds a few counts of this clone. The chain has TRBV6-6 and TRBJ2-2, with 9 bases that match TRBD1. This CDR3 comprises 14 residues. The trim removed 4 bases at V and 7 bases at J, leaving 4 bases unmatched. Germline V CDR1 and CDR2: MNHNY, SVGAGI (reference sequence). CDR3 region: CASSSGQGHGELFF. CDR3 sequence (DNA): TGTGCCAGCAGTTCGGGACAGGGACACGGGGAGCTGTTTTTT.

For the CDR3, the DNA is TGTGCCAGCAGCTTGTCGGTAGCGGCAACGCAGTATTTT. It encodes CASSLSVAATQYF. V is TRBV5-6 and J is TRBJ2-3, with D possibly TRBD2 on 6 matching bases. Germline V lookup: CDR1 SGHDT, CDR2 YYEEEE. The CDR3 is 13 amino acids. V lost 1 base and J 9 bases, leaving 12 bases between the germline ends.

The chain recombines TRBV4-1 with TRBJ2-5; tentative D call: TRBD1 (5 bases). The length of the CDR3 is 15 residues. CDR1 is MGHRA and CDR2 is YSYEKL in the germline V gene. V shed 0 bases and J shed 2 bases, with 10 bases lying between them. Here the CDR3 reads CASSQERQGQETQYF. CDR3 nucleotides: TGCGCCAGCAGCCAAGAAAGGCAGGGACAAGAGACCCAGTACTTC.

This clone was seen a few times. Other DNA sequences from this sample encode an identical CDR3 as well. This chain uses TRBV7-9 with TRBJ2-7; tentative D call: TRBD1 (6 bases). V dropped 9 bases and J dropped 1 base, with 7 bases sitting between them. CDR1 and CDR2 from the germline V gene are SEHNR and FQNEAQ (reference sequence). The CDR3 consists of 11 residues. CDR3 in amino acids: CASTGSYEQYF. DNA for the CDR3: TGTGCCAGTACAGGGTCCTACGAGCAGTACTTC.

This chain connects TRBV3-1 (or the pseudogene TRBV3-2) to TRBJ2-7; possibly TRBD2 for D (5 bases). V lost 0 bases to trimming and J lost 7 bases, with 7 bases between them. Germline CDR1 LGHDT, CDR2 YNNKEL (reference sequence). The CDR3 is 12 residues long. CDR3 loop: CASSQDSGEQYF. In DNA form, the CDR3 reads TGTGCCAGCAGCCAAGATTCGGGAGAGCAGTACTTC.

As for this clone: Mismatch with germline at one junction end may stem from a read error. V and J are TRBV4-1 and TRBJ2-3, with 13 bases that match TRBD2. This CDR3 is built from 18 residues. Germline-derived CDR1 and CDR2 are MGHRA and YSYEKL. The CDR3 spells CASSKEWTSGSFTDTQYF. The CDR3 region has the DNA TGCGCCAGCAGCAAAGAATGGACTAGCGGGAGTTTTACAGATACGCAGTATTTT.

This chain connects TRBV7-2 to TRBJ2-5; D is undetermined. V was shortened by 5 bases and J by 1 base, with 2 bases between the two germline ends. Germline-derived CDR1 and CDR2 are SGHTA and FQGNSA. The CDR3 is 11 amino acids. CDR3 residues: CASSRQETQYF. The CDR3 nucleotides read TGTGCCAGCAGCCGCCAAGAGACCCAGTACTTC.

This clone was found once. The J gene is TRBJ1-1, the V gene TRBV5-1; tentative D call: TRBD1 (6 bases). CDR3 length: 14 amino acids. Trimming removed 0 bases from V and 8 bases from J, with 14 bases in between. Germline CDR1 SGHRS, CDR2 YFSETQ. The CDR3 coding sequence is TGCGCCAGCAGCTTGGTAGGGGGAGTATCGGAAGCTTTCTTT. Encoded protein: CASSLVGGVSEAFF. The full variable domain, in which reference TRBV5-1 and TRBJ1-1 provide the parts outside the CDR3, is KAGVTQTPRYLIKTRGQQVTLSCSPISGHRSVSWYQQTPGQGLQFLFEYFSETQRNKGNFPGRFSGRQFSNSRSEMNVSTLELGDSALYLCASSLVGGVSEAFFGQGTRLTVV.

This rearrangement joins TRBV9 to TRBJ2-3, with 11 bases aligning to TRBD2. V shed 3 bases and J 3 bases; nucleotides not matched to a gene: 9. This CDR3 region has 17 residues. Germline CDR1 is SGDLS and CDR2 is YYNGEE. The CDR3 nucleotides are TGTGCCAGCAGCGCACTCTCTAGCGGGAGGAAGACAGATACGCAGTATTTT. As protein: CASSALSSGRKTDTQYF. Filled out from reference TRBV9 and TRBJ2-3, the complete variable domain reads DSGVTQTPKHLITATGQRVTLRCSPRSGDLSVYWYQQSLDQGLQFLIQYYNGEERAKGNILERFSAQQFPDLHSELNLSSLELGDSALYFCASSALSSGRKTDTQYFGPGTRLTVL.

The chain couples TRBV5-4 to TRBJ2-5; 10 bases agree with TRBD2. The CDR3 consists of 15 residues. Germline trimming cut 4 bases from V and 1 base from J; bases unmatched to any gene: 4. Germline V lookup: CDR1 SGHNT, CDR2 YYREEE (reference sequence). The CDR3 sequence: CASSLLAGIQETQYF. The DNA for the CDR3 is TGTGCCAGCAGCCTACTAGCGGGGATCCAAGAGACCCAGTACTTC.

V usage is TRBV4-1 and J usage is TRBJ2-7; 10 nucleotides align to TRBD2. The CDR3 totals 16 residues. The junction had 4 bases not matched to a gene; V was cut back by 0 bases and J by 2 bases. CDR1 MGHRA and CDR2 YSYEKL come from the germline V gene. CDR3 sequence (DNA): TGCGCCAGCAGCCAAGACCCTAGCGGGAGCGCCTACGAGCAGTACTTC. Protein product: CASSQDPSGSAYEQYF.